This T cell receptor (beta chain) emerged from a study of OX40 agonist ivuxolimab in advanced cancers. Study at large: Patients got intravenous ivuxolimab at 0.01 to 10 mg/kg every 2 weeks.

Trimming removed 0 bases from V and 5 bases from J, with 17 bases in between. Germline values: CDR1 LGHNA, CDR2 YSLEER. This CDR3 is 16 amino acids long. TCRdb's table, derived via immunoSEQ multiplex PCR, lists solely in-frame clones and lacks some. The profile shows tens of thousands of clones, roughly 82% of them singletons. Of note for this clone: Its antigen remains unidentified.

Study-wide results and caveats: Undetermined was the antigen specificity of the expanded peripheral T cells.

This sequence was found in an adult with an advanced solid tumor such as melanoma, head and neck, liver or kidney cancer. The rearrangement links TRBV4-3 to TRBJ2-7; D is possibly TRBD2 (5 bases). The sample in question was CD4+ or CD8+ T cells sorted from blood, obtained in a trial of the OX40 agonist ivuxolimab. DNA for the CDR3: TGCGCCAGCAGCCAAGATGTCGGGGATCCCCCTCACGAGCAGTACTTC. Translating gives CASSQDVGDPPHEQYF.